A selection of T cell receptor beta chains follows, all from one sample in a study of CD8+ T cells in alopecia areata. Sequenced by immunoSEQ multiplex PCR; TCRdb stores in-frame clones only, minus some. The sample lists nearly 110,000 clones, 80% to 85% seen once, with around 25% in the top ten. The specimen comprised CD8+ T cells sorted from blood, sampled at week 24, from a patient treated with tofacitinib. All receptors derive from a human donor with alopecia areata. Each CDR3 is given with its conserved first and last residue. D genes are given only for firm matches. Part of the rows lack a size; the others show once, few, many or a class for expanded clones.

clone_size,v_call,j_call,d_call,cdr3_nt,cdr3_aa
once,TRBV7-6,TRBJ2-6,TRBD1,TGTGCCAGCAGCAACCCGGGACAGACAACTAGGGCCAACGTCCTGACTTTC,CASSNPGQTTRANVLTF
-,TRBV4-1,TRBJ2-7,TRBD1,TGCGCCAGCAGCCACGGACAGGGGGACGAGCAGTACTTC,CASSHGQGDEQYF
-,TRBV9,TRBJ1-1,-,TGTGCCAGCAGCGTAGTGGGGAGCCCTGAAGCTTTCTTT,CASSVVGSPEAFF
-,TRBV15,TRBJ1-4,TRBD1,TGTGCCACCAGCGGGGACAGGGGGCTGTATGAAAAACTGTTTTTT,CATSGDRGLYEKLFF
-,TRBV6-4,TRBJ2-5,-,TGTGCCAGCAGTGAAACCCCCGAAAGAAGAGAGACCCAGTACTTC,CASSETPERRETQYF
few,TRBV6-6,TRBJ1-5,-,TGTGCCAGCAGTCTCCGCGGGGATCAGCCCCAGCATTTT,CASSLRGDQPQHF
-,TRBV27,TRBJ2-7,-,TGTGCCAGCAGACCACTTGGGGGGGGGCGCAAGGACGAGCAGTACTTC,CASRPLGGGRKDEQYF
-,TRBV7-2,TRBJ2-7,TRBD1,TGTGCCAGCAGCCCGTGGACAGGGTACGAGCAGTACTTC,CASSPWTGYEQYF
-,TRBV4-1,TRBJ2-7,-,TGCGCCAGCAGCCAAGAGGGGGCAAACTACGAGCAGTACTTC,CASSQEGANYEQYF
once,TRBV6-5,TRBJ2-5,-,TGTGCCAGCAGTTATTCCCAGGGGGGGGGCCAAGAGACCCAGTACTTC,CASSYSQGGGQETQYF
few,TRBV4-3,TRBJ1-1,TRBD1,TGCGCCAGCAGCCAAGACTTGGGACAGGGGACTGAAGCTTTCTTT,CASSQDLGQGTEAFF
-,TRBV29-1,TRBJ2-7,-,TGCAGCGCCCGGGGAGGACACGACTACGAGCAGTACTTC,CSARGGHDYEQYF
-,TRBV4-1,TRBJ2-1,-,TGCGCCAGCAGCCAAGATCCCCCTTACAATGAGCAGTTCTTC,CASSQDPPYNEQFF
-,TRBV14,TRBJ1-3,-,TGTGCCAGCAGCCAAAGTTTTTGGAGCTCTGGAAACACCATATATTTT,CASSQSFWSSGNTIYF
few,TRBV2,TRBJ2-5,-,TGTGCCAGTTTCCAGGAGACCCAGTACTTC,CASFQETQYF
-,TRBV4-1,TRBJ2-7,TRBD1,TGCGCCAGCAGCCAAACAGGGGACGAGCAGTACTTC,CASSQTGDEQYF
-,TRBV7-9,TRBJ1-2,TRBD1,TGTGCCAGCAGCTCATCGACAGGGGAGCACTATGGCTACACCTTC,CASSSSTGEHYGYTF
-,TRBV6-5,TRBJ1-5,TRBD1,TGTGCCAGCAGTCCGGGGACAGGGGAGCAGCCCCAGCATTTT,CASSPGTGEQPQHF
-,TRBV20-1,TRBJ2-5,-,TGCAGTGCCCCGCGGGAGACCCAGTACTTC,CSAPRETQYF
-,TRBV7-2,TRBJ2-4,-,TGTGCCAGCAGCTTAGGGGTAGGGGTTTTAGCCAAAAACATTCAGTACTTC,CASSLGVGVLAKNIQYF
-,TRBV29-1,TRBJ2-2,-,TGCAGCGTCCCGGCGGGGAACACCGGGGAGCTGTTTTTT,CSVPAGNTGELFF
-,TRBV5-1,TRBJ1-6,TRBD1,TGCGCCAGCAGCTTGGAATGGACAGGGAGCTCCTATAATTCACCCCTCCACTTT,CASSLEWTGSSYNSPLHF
-,TRBV29-1,TRBJ2-7,-,TGCAGCGTTGAAGACTCTGCCCACTACGAGCAGTACTTC,CSVEDSAHYEQYF
-,TRBV4-3,TRBJ2-7,-,TGCGCCAGCAGCCAAGATCTCCAGGGGGGCTACGAGCAGTACTTC,CASSQDLQGGYEQYF
-,TRBV27,TRBJ2-3,-,TGTGCCAGCAGTTACGATTTGGGGAGGAGCACAGATACGCAGTATTTT,CASSYDLGRSTDTQYF
-,TRBV2,TRBJ2-7,-,TGTGCCAGCAGTGACGCGTTGGCCTACGAGCAGTACTTC,CASSDALAYEQYF
-,TRBV6-1,TRBJ2-6,TRBD1,TGTGCCAGTATGGACAGGGCTCACGGGGCCAACGTCCTGACTTTC,CASMDRAHGANVLTF
-,TRBV4-1,TRBJ1-1,TRBD1,TGCGCCAGCAGCCCGCCGGGACAGGAGATAGGTAGAAACACTGAAGCTTTCTTT,CASSPPGQEIGRNTEAFF
-,TRBV4-2,TRBJ2-3,-,TGTGCCAGCAGCCAAGATCAGGACAGAACTACAGATACGCAGTATTTT,CASSQDQDRTTDTQYF
few,TRBV23-1,TRBJ1-6,-,TGCGCCAGCTTCCGTAGGGGCTCCTATAATTCACCCCTCCACTTT,CASFRRGSYNSPLHF
-,TRBV29-1,TRBJ2-2,TRBD2,TGCAGCGTTGAAGATTTGAGCGGGGCTTTCACCGGGGAGCTGTTTTTT,CSVEDLSGAFTGELFF
-,TRBV23-1,TRBJ2-5,TRBD2,TGCGCCAGCACACCGCGGGAGAAGGACCGGCCCCAAGAGACCCAGTACTTC,CASTPREKDRPQETQYF
-,TRBV21-1,TRBJ2-5,-,TGTGCCAGCCTCGGGTACCAAGAGACCCAGTACTTC,CASLGYQETQYF
-,TRBV29-1,TRBJ1-1,-,TGCAGCGTTGAAGATCAGGTAGGAGCTTTCTTT,CSVEDQVGAFF
-,TRBV7-9,TRBJ1-5,-,TGTGCCAGCAGCCCCAGGAGGGGATGCAATCAGCCCCAGCATTTT,CASSPRRGCNQPQHF
-,TRBV5-1,TRBJ1-2,TRBD1,TGCGCCAGCAGCGGAGGGACAGGGGACATCTATGGCTACACCTTC,CASSGGTGDIYGYTF
once,TRBV14,TRBJ1-1,-,TGTGCCAGCAGCCAGACAGGATTGAACACTGAAGCTTTCTTT,CASSQTGLNTEAFF
-,TRBV23-1,TRBJ2-5,TRBD2,TGCGCCAGCAGTCAATCGAATCGGCTAGCGGGGGTATTTGGGTACCAAGAGACCCAGTACTTC,CASSQSNRLAGVFGYQETQYF
once,TRBV10-3,TRBJ1-2,-,TGTGCCATCAGTGATGTATCGAAAGCCCCAGCTAACTATGGCTACACCTTC,CAISDVSKAPANYGYTF
-,TRBV30,TRBJ2-2,-,TGTGCCTGGAGTGTAGTTGGGGCGGCCGGGGAGCTGTTTTTT,CAWSVVGAAGELFF
-,TRBV7-2,TRBJ1-6,-,TGTGCCAGCAGCCCAGGTGGCAGGAGAAATAATTCACCCCTCCACTTT,CASSPGGRRNNSPLHF
once,TRBV11-3,TRBJ2-1,-,TGTGCCAGCAGTTCAAGAGACTTTAACAATGAGCAGTTCTTC,CASSSRDFNNEQFF
few,TRBV4-1,TRBJ1-1,-,TGCGCCAGCAGCCTAACGACTGGGGGCAGGGGAAACACTGAAGCTTTCTTT,CASSLTTGGRGNTEAFF
-,TRBV9,TRBJ2-7,-,TGTGCCAGCAGCGTAGACGTGGGGGTTGCCTACGAGCAGTACTTC,CASSVDVGVAYEQYF
-,TRBV11-2,TRBJ2-1,-,TGTGCCAGTTCCTCAACGCCCTACAATGAGCAGTTCTTC,CASSSTPYNEQFF
-,TRBV4-1,TRBJ2-1,-,TGCGCCAGCAGCCTGAGGGCGGTCCTGGGGGCGGATGAGCAGTTCTTC,CASSLRAVLGADEQFF
-,TRBV27,TRBJ2-7,TRBD1,TGTGCCAGCAGCTGGACAGGGCTCTCCGAGCAGTACTTC,CASSWTGLSEQYF
-,TRBV29-1,TRBJ2-1,TRBD1,TGCAGCGAGGGGGCCGATAACAATGAGCAGTTCTTC,CSEGADNNEQFF
-,TRBV7-9,TRBJ2-2,-,TGTGCCAGCAGCCTGAGGACCCCGGAGCTGTTTTTT,CASSLRTPELFF
-,TRBV7-6,TRBJ2-3,TRBD2,TGTGCCAGCAGCTCACGAGCGGGGGAAGTTGCAGATACGCAGTATTTT,CASSSRAGEVADTQYF
few,TRBV6-5,TRBJ2-7,-,TGTGCCAGCAGTTACTTCTCGGACGGCTACGAGCAGTACTTC,CASSYFSDGYEQYF
-,TRBV29-1,TRBJ2-7,TRBD1,TGCAGCGTTGGAGGACAGGGATCCTACGAGCAGTACTTC,CSVGGQGSYEQYF
-,TRBV2,TRBJ2-3,-,TGTGCCAGCAGTGAAGATAGGGATTTGGGCGGGGATACGCAGTATTTT,CASSEDRDLGGDTQYF